These 5 T cell receptor beta chains were all obtained from the same sample, sequenced in a study of T cell repertoires in ileal Crohn's disease. TCRdb's table, derived via immunoSEQ multiplex PCR, lists solely in-frame clones and lacks some. The sample gives approximately 17,000 clones, 88% of which show up once; 5.5% to 7% is in the top ten. Sample: ileal tissue. These receptors all stem from an adult with Crohn's disease.

The chain uses TRBV28 and TRBJ1-3; the D is unclear. The CDR3 has 14 residues. Germline lookup yields CDR1 MDHEN and CDR2 SYDVKM. The V end was cut by 3 bases, the J end by 7 bases, with 13 bases between. CDR3: CASSFGGRGNTIYF. The CDR3 coding sequence is TGTGCCAGCAGTTTCGGAGGGCGAGGGAACACCATATATTTT.

The V gene is TRBV15, the J gene TRBJ1-2, with D tentatively TRBD1 (6 bases). The CDR3 sequence is 14 residues long. Germline V lookup: CDR1 LNHNV, CDR2 YYDKDF (reference sequence). Trimming removed 8 bases at V and 4 bases at J, with 17 bases between. CDR3 sequence reads: CATSLMGAVYGYTF. The CDR3 DNA reads TGTGCCACCTCCCTAATGGGGGCAGTCTATGGCTACACCTTC.

This clone was found a few times. The chain carries TRBV21-1 and TRBJ1-5. TRBV21-1 is assigned pseudogene status. CDR3 length: 15 amino acids. In nucleotides, the CDR3 is TGTGCCAGCAGCAAAGCACGGAGAAGCAATCAGCCCCAGCATTTT. Amino acid sequence: CASSKARRSNQPQHF.

This chain uses TRBV4-1 with TRBJ1-2; possible D gene TRBD1, 5 bases. Trimming took off 0 bases at V and 4 bases at J, with 12 bases between the two ends. Looked up from germline, CDR1 is MGHRA and CDR2 is YSYEKL. This CDR3 contains 15 residues. CDR3 sequence: CASSQDNGGTYGYTF. In DNA, the CDR3 is TGCGCCAGCAGCCAAGATAACGGGGGGACCTATGGCTACACCTTC.

The chain couples TRBV28 to TRBJ1-2; D gene uncertain. CDR1 and CDR2 (germline): MDHEN, SYDVKM. V was pared by 6 bases and J by 8 bases, with 19 bases between. The CDR3 consists of 14 residues. Here the CDR3 DNA reads TGTGCCAGCAGCCTGAGTCTCTCCGGCGGAGGCTACACCTTC. This gives the protein CASSLSLSGGGYTF.